Sequencing of this T cell receptor beta chain was carried out in a study of shared clonotypes between healthy human individuals. Study-level background: The donors, two women and a few men, were aged 18 to 49.

Using roughly 200 ng DNA, 25,000 to 35,000 T cell genomes, the sorted-subset replicate PCRs were run. TCRdb's table, derived via immunoSEQ multiplex PCR, lists solely in-frame clones and lacks some. The data contain approximately 1.5 million clones, about 98.5% of them singletons. Splitting the CD4+ cells yielded a CD45RA+ naive subset and a CD45RA-negative memory subset. Per the germline V gene, CDR1 is SGHRS and CDR2 is YFSETQ. Trimming shortened V by 0 bases and J by 0 bases, and 10 bases separated the two germline ends. CDR3 size: 15 residues. The chain couples TRBV5-1 to TRBJ2-7; D may be TRBD2 (6 bases). The sequence was collected from a man younger than 45 in good health. The sample taken for sequencing was naive CD4+ T cells sorted from blood. Subset described: CD45RA+ positively selected. This CDR3 reads CASSLERRGSYEQYF. The CDR3 DNA follows: TGCGCCAGCAGCTTGGAACGGAGGGGCTCCTACGAGCAGTACTTC.